This entry lists 24 T cell receptor beta chains sequenced from one sample in a study of CD8+CD57+ T cells in acquired aplastic anemia. Patients included in sequencing had previously demonstrated CD8+CD57+ cell expansion by flow cytometry. Genomic DNA provided the template from which TCR beta VDJ and CDR3 profiles were obtained. Using its own MiXCR run on the reads, TCRdb lists one record per CDR3 protein. The sample has 250,000 to 300,000 distinct CDR3 sequences, 56% seen once. The source material was sorted CD4+, CD8+, or CD8+CD57+ T cells (not recorded which) from PBMCs. The source is a human donor with aplastic anemia.

This clonotype was counted only a few times. The chain uses TRBV2 and TRBJ2-1; the D gene could be TRBD1 or TRBD2 (5 bases each). The ends were cut back, 6 bases at V and 5 bases at J, with 17 bases in the middle. This CDR3 region has 15 residues. Germline V gene data show CDR1 as SNHLY and CDR2 as FYNNEI. CDR3: CASRRGRASNNEQFF. The CDR3 DNA reads as TGTGCCAGCAGGAGGGGCAGGGCCTCGAACAATGAGCAGTTCTTC.

The chain has TRBV6-5 and TRBJ2-3, with TRBD2 identical over 8 bases. Germline CDR1 reads MNHEY; CDR2 reads SVGAGI. CDR3 size: 15 residues. Trimming took 5 bases from V and 4 from J; bases not matched to a gene: 8. The DNA of the CDR3 is TGTGCCAGCAGTACCGGGACTAGAGTCGCAGATACGCAGTATTTT. The encoded protein is CASSTGTRVADTQYF.

The rearrangement links TRBV6-2 or TRBV6-3 to TRBJ1-5; D might be TRBD1 (5 bases). This CDR3 has 14 residues. The V gene lost 6 bases and the J gene lost 4 bases, with 13 bases spanning the gap. The germline CDR1 and CDR2 sequences are MNHEY and SVGEGT. In DNA form, the CDR3 reads TGTGCCAGCAGAACGGCGGGGGGGAATCAGCCCCAGCATTTT. This gives the protein CASRTAGGNQPQHF.

This clonotype showed up just a few times. This chain joins TRBV20-1 and TRBJ1-2, with 8 bases fitting TRBD1. CDR3 length equals 13 residues. The junction had 3 bases not matched to a gene; V was cut back by 2 bases and J by 4 bases. In germline, CDR1 is DFQATT, CDR2 SNEGSKA (reference sequence). The CDR3: CSARQGAGYGYTF. DNA for the CDR3: TGCAGTGCTAGACAGGGGGCGGGCTATGGCTACACCTTC.

The V call is TRBV7-8, the J call TRBJ2-7, with 8 bases matching TRBD2. Germline assignment: CDR1 SGHVS and CDR2 FQNEAQ. Trimming cost V 2 bases and J 3 bases; bases outside gene matches: 3. The CDR3 runs 14 residues. The CDR3 loop is CASSLSGSLYEQYF. The CDR3 DNA is TGTGCCAGCAGCTTAAGCGGGAGTCTCTACGAGCAGTACTTC.

The V call is TRBV20-1, the J call TRBJ2-7; D is unclear. Trimming removed 3 bases at V and 2 bases at J, with 11 bases between. The germline gives CDR1 DFQATT, CDR2 SNEGSKA (reference sequence). This CDR3 region has 13 residues. CDR3 amino acids: CSASNGPTYEQYF. Written as DNA, the CDR3 is TGCAGTGCTAGTAACGGCCCGACCTACGAGCAGTACTTC.

This clonotype was found many times. CDR3: CSARGDRETYEQYF. The DNA for the CDR3 is TGCAGTGCTAGGGGGGACAGGGAGACCTACGAGCAGTACTTC. The chain joins TRBV20-1 to TRBJ2-7; 9 positions match TRBD1. Trimming removed 3 bases from V and 2 bases from J; junction bases left unmatched: 5. This CDR3 is 14 amino acids long. The V gene's germline CDR1 is DFQATT and CDR2 SNEGSKA (reference sequence).

Points on this clonotype: This could be a read error, since a much larger clone is one nucleotide away. V usage is TRBV6-1 and J usage is TRBJ1-3, with unresolved D. The CDR3 extends over 15 amino acids. Germline V gene lookup returns CDR1 MNHNS and CDR2 SASEGT. In DNA, the CDR3 is TGTGCCAGCAGTGAATTCGCCAGCGCCGGAAAAACCATATATTTT. Its protein product is CASSEFASAGKTIYF.

This chain uses TRBV5-8 with TRBJ1-1; D may be TRBD1 (5 bases). Trimming took off 1 base at V and 4 bases at J, with 17 bases between the two ends. The CDR3 consists of 16 residues. In germline, CDR1 is SGHTS, CDR2 YDEGEE. The CDR3 DNA follows: TGTGCCAGCAGCTTGATCTTCGGGCAGGGAGGCACTGAAGCTTTCTTT. Amino acid sequence: CASSLIFGQGGTEAFF. The variable domain in full, with the rest retrieved from reference TRBV5-8 and TRBJ1-1, is EAGVTQSPTHLIKTRGQQATLRCSPISGHTSVYWYQQALGLGLQFLLWYDEGEERNRGNFPPRFSGRQFPNYSSELNVNALELEDSALYLCASSLIFGQGGTEAFFGQGTRLTVV.

This clonotype was recorded only once. At one end the junction does not follow the germline gene, possibly because of a read error. CDR3 amino acids: CASSVDRGNTEVFF. The CDR3 DNA is TGCGCCAGCAGCGTAGATCGAGGGAACACTGAAGTTTTCTTT. V usage is TRBV5-1 and J usage is TRBJ1-1; D remains unclear. In germline, CDR1 is SGHRS, CDR2 YFSETQ. This CDR3 contains 14 residues.

This clonotype was counted ten times or more. The chain employs TRBV6-5 and TRBJ1-2; D ambiguous. In germline, CDR1 is MNHEY, CDR2 SVGAGI. This CDR3 spans 15 amino acids. V lost 0 bases and J lost 0, with 8 bases in between. The CDR3 reads CASSYSMQTNYGYTF. CDR3 DNA: TGTGCCAGCAGTTACTCGATGCAGACTAACTATGGCTACACCTTC.

In its sample, this clonotype was seen many times. CDR3 sequence reads: CASSLWDRGNQPQHF. The CDR3 DNA reads TGTGCCAGTAGTCTGTGGGACAGGGGAAATCAGCCCCAGCATTTT. The chain is built from TRBV19 and TRBJ1-5; 10 bases agree with TRBD1. The junction had 5 bases not matched to a gene; V was cut back by 5 bases and J by 4 bases. The CDR3 runs 15 residues. Germline V CDR1 and CDR2: LNHDA, SQIVND (reference sequence).

This chain joins TRBV4-3 and TRBJ2-3; 9 bases line up with TRBD1. The CDR3 covers 15 residues. V lost 4 bases, J lost 6 bases, and 8 bases stayed unmatched. Germline CDR1 is LGHNA and CDR2 is YSLEER. The CDR3 DNA reads TGCGCCAGCAGCCGAAGACAGGGGGTTTTGGATACGCAGTATTTT. This codes for CASSRRQGVLDTQYF.

Concerning this clonotype: With a much larger clone just one base away, this may be a read error. The chain recombines TRBV7-8 with TRBJ2-7; TRBD1 agrees at 10 bases. Germline trimming cut 5 bases from V and 5 bases from J; bases unmatched to any gene: 3. This CDR3 comprises 13 residues. Germline V gene lookup returns CDR1 SGHVS and CDR2 FQNEAQ. The CDR3 spells CASSPGTGDEQYF. DNA for the CDR3: TGTGCCAGCAGCCCCGGGACAGGGGACGAGCAGTACTTC. The variable domain in full, with the rest retrieved from reference TRBV7-8 and TRBJ2-7, is GAGVSQSPRYKVAKRGQDVALRCDPISGHVSLFWYQQALGQGPEFLTYFQNEAQLDKSGLPSDRFFAERPEGSVSTLKIQRTQQEDSAVYLCASSPGTGDEQYFGPGTRLTVT.

This clonotype has ten or more counts. J is TRBJ1-5 and V is TRBV7-9; TRBD1 matches 7 bases. This CDR3 has 13 amino acids. In germline, CDR1 is SEHNR, CDR2 FQNEAQ (reference sequence). The trim removed 5 bases at V and 5 bases at J, leaving 3 bases unmatched. The CDR3 coding sequence is TGTGCCAGCAGCCCCAGGGGGGATCAGCCCCAGCATTTT. This gives the protein CASSPRGDQPQHF.

This clonotype was seen ten or more times. This chain uses TRBV29-1 with TRBJ1-3, with D uncertain. CDR3 length: 12 residues. CDR1 is SQVTM, CDR2 ANQGSEA, per germline. Trimming removed 0 bases at V and 4 bases at J, with 4 bases between. CDR3 coding DNA: TGCAGCGTTGAAGACAACGGAAACACCATATATTTT. This gives the protein CSVEDNGNTIYF.

The chain links TRBV5-1 to TRBJ2-3; no clear D gene. Between the trimmed V and J ends, which lost 1 base and 2 bases, there was a span of 11 bases. The CDR3 is 15 residues long. Germline V lookup: CDR1 SGHRS, CDR2 YFSETQ. Here the CDR3 reads CASSLTPYPTDTQYF. CDR3 DNA: TGCGCCAGCAGCTTGACACCCTACCCCACAGATACGCAGTATTTT.

There are a few counts of this clonotype. The genes are TRBV4-3 and TRBJ1-6; 7 bases match TRBD1. V gave up 5 bases and J gave up 0 bases; unmatched junction bases: 4. CDR3 length equals 16 residues. The V gene's germline CDR1 is LGHNA and CDR2 YSLEER. CDR3: CASSSRGTSYNSPLHF. CDR3 nucleotides: TGCGCCAGCAGCTCCAGGGGGACCTCCTATAATTCACCCCTCCACTTT.

This clonotype appeared a few times. The V gene is TRBV7-9, the J gene TRBJ2-5, with D tentatively TRBD2 (5 bases). This CDR3 region has 15 residues. Germline CDR1 is SEHNR and CDR2 is FQNEAQ (reference sequence). Trimming cost V 2 bases and J 1 base, with 11 bases left between them. The CDR3 protein is CASSLKQDFQETQYF. The CDR3 DNA reads TGTGCCAGCAGCTTAAAGCAGGACTTCCAAGAGACCCAGTACTTC.

This clonotype occurred many times. This rearrangement joins TRBV19 to TRBJ1-5; tentatively, D is TRBD1 (5 bases). The germline V gene encodes CDR1 LNHDA and CDR2 SQIVND (reference sequence). This CDR3 contains 12 residues. The V gene lost 1 base and the J gene lost 16 bases, with 14 bases spanning the gap. The CDR3 nucleotides are TGTGCCAGTAGTATAGTGGGGGGGGTGCAACATTTT. It specifies CASSIVGGVQHF.

As to this clonotype: At one end, the junction sequence differs from germline, possibly due to a read error. The chain is built from TRBV7-3 and TRBJ2-1, with 10 bases fitting TRBD2. The CDR3 has 15 amino acids. Germline CDR1 SGHTA, CDR2 FQGTGA. As DNA, the CDR3 is TGTGCCAGCGGCTTAACTAGCGGGGCCGGGAATGAGCAGTTCTTC. Protein sequence: CASGLTSGAGNEQFF.

The CDR3 here is CASRPGQSFNEKLFF. The CDR3 bases are TGTGCCAGCAGGCCCGGACAGAGTTTTAATGAAAAACTGTTTTTT. This chain connects TRBV2 to TRBJ1-4, with D perhaps matching TRBD1 (6 bases). Trimming stripped 6 bases from V and 4 bases from J, with 15 bases between. Per the germline V gene, CDR1 is SNHLY and CDR2 is FYNNEI. The CDR3 runs to 15 residues. Drawing the rest from reference TRBV2 and TRBJ1-4, the complete variable domain is EPEVTQTPSHQVTQMGQEVILRCVPISNHLYFYWYRQILGQKVEFLVSFYNNEISEKSEIFDDQFSVERPDGSNFTLKIRSTKLEDSAMYFCASRPGQSFNEKLFFGSGTQLSVL.

J is TRBJ2-7 and V is TRBV6-4; 9 bases map to TRBD1. CDR3 length: 12 residues. V dropped 5 bases and J dropped 9; count of bases not matched to a gene: 5. Germline V lookup: CDR1 MRHNA, CDR2 SNTAGT. In DNA, the CDR3 is TGTGCCAGCAGTTCCGGGACAGGGAGGCAGTACTTC. This codes for CASSSGTGRQYF.

To note about this clonotype: The junction differs from germline at one of its ends, possibly a read error. The chain links TRBV9 to TRBJ1-3, with D hard to call. Germline V gives CDR1 SGDLS, CDR2 YYNGEE. The CDR3 is 15 residues long. The DNA of the CDR3 is TGTGCCAGCAGCGTAAACCCTGGGTCTGGAAACACCATATACTTT. The encoded protein is CASSVNPGSGNTIYF.